This T cell receptor beta chain was obtained from a study of CD8+ T cells in alopecia areata. This CDR3 comprises 14 residues. The V gene lost 6 bases and the J gene lost 0 bases, with 15 bases spanning the gap. Germline V CDR1 and CDR2: SQVTM, ANQGSEA. Details on this clone: Other nucleotide sequences in the sample specify the same CDR3.

The treatment was: oral pan-JAK inhibitor, 5-10 mg twice daily. CD4+ and CD8+ T cells were sorted from PBMCs. Extracted RNA was reverse transcribed into cDNA, the sequencing template. The method was immunoSEQ multiplex PCR; TCRdb's version includes in-frame clones alone and lacks a portion of them. The data contain about 220,000 clones, about 58% of them singletons. The receptor comes from a human donor with alopecia areata. This material consisted of CD4+ T cells sorted from blood, taken at week 4, from a patient treated with tofacitinib. The chain combines TRBV29-1 with TRBJ2-7; TRBD2 is a possible D gene (5 bases). In nucleotides, the CDR3 is TGCAGCGTCGCTCCCGGAGGCAGCTCCTACGAGCAGTACTTC. This codes for CSVAPGGSSYEQYF.